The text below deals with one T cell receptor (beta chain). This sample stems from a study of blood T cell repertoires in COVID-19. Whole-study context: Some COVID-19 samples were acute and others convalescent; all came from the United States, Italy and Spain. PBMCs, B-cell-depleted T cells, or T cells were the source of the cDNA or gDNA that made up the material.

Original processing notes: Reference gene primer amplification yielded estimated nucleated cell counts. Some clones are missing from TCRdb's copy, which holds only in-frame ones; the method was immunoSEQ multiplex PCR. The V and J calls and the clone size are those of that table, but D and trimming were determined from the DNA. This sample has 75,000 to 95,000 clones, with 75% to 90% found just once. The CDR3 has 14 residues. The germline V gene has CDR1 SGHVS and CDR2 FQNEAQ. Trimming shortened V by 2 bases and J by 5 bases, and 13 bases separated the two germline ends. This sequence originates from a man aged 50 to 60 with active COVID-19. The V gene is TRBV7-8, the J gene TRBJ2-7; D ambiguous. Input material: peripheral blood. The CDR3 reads CASSLPRLAHEQYF. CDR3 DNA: TGTGCCAGCAGCTTACCTAGACTCGCGCACGAGCAGTACTTC. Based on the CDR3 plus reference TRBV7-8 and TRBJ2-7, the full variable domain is GAGVSQSPRYKVAKRGQDVALRCDPISGHVSLFWYQQALGQGPEFLTYFQNEAQLDKSGLPSDRFFAERPEGSVSTLKIQRTQQEDSAVYLCASSLPRLAHEQYFGPGTRLTVT.